Below are 25 T cell receptor beta chains sequenced from a single sample in a study of CD8+ T cells in alopecia areata. The sample's treatment: oral pan-JAK inhibitor, 5-10 mg twice daily. Sequencing relied on a cDNA template that was reverse transcribed from extracted RNA. Repertoires were generated with immunoSEQ multiplex PCR, while TCRdb's copy carries only in-frame clones and drops some. The table includes about 94,000 clones, just over 70% detected once. The sample in question was CD8+ T cells sorted from blood, obtained between weeks 43 and 45, from a patient treated with tofacitinib. All receptors come from a human donor with alopecia areata.

This clone was seen only a few times. This chain joins TRBV12-5 and TRBJ2-5; no definite D call. Trimming removed 1 base from V and 2 bases from J, with 2 bases in between. There are 12 residues in the CDR3. Germline lookup yields CDR1 LGHNT and CDR2 FRNRAP. For the CDR3, the DNA is TGTGCTAGTGGTTTGGCGCAAGAGACCCAGTACTTC. Encoded protein: CASGLAQETQYF.

The genes are TRBV30 and TRBJ1-2; D ambiguous. This CDR3 has 12 residues. CDR1 is GTSNPN, CDR2 SVGIG, per germline (reference sequence). Trimming stripped 8 bases from V and 2 bases from J, with 12 bases between. The CDR3 DNA sequence: TGTGCCGGATACTACACCAACTATGGCTACACCTTC. Residues: CAGYYTNYGYTF.

This clone was seen a few times. V usage is TRBV18 and J usage is TRBJ1-4; no clear D gene. Germline V gene sequence: CDR1 KGHSH, CDR2 LQKENI. Trimming pared 1 base from V and 6 bases from J, leaving 9 bases between. This CDR3 spans 14 amino acids. The CDR3 DNA follows: TGTGCCAGCTCACCACGTTCCGATGATGAAAAACTGTTTTTT. This codes for CASSPRSDDEKLFF. The complete variable domain, with remaining parts taken from reference TRBV18 and TRBJ1-4, reads NAGVMQNPRHLVRRRGQEARLRCSPMKGHSHVYWYRQLPEEGLKFMVYLQKENIIDESGMPKERFSAEFPKEGPSILRIQQVVRGDSAAYFCASSPRSDDEKLFFGSGTQLSVL.

The J gene is TRBJ1-2, the V gene TRBV5-1; tentatively, D is TRBD1 (5 bases). Trimming cost V 0 bases and J 3 bases, with 9 bases left between them. Germline-derived CDR1 and CDR2 are SGHRS and YFSETQ. This CDR3 is 14 amino acids long. Here the CDR3 DNA reads TGCGCCAGCAGCTTGGACGCACAGGACTATGGCTACACCTTC. Amino acids: CASSLDAQDYGYTF.

The chain links TRBV25-1 to TRBJ1-3; D unclear. V lost 6 bases, J lost 1 base, and 13 bases lay in between. Germline V lookup: CDR1 MGHDK, CDR2 SYGVNS. CDR3 length: 15 amino acids. The CDR3 DNA reads TGTGCCAGCAGCTCGGCAGTTGGTTCTGGAAACACCATATATTTT. Amino acid sequence: CASSSAVGSGNTIYF.

This sequence joins TRBV7-2 and TRBJ1-5; D unclear. Trimming removed 2 bases from V and 3 bases from J, with 11 bases in between. Germline CDR1 reads SGHTA; CDR2 reads FQGNSA. This CDR3 contains 15 residues. The CDR3 DNA reads TGTGCCAGCAGCTTACGCCCAACTTCCAATCAGCCCCAGCATTTT. Its protein product is CASSLRPTSNQPQHF.

The chain is built from TRBV13 and TRBJ2-7; D is tentatively TRBD1 or TRBD2 (5 bases each). CDR1 PRHDT and CDR2 FYEKMQ come from the germline V gene (reference sequence). The CDR3 consists of 13 residues. The V and J ends lost 5 bases and 6 bases respectively, with 14 bases between them. This chain's CDR3 is CASSHGTRGEQYF. The CDR3 nucleotides are TGTGCCAGCAGCCACGGGACCCGCGGCGAGCAGTACTTC.

A remark on this clone: Different DNA sequences within this sample yield the same CDR3. This chain links TRBV4-1 with TRBJ2-7, with D perhaps TRBD1 (5 bases). Trimming left V 0 bases short and J 3 bases short, with 6 bases between. The CDR3 runs to 13 residues. CDR1 and CDR2 (germline): MGHRA, YSYEKL. CDR3 DNA sequence: TGCGCCAGCAGCCAAGATCAGGGCTACGAGCAGTACTTC. Its translation is CASSQDQGYEQYF.

The chain combines TRBV30 with TRBJ1-4; D gene uncertain. Trimming took off 0 bases at V and 2 bases at J, with 10 bases between the two ends. Per the germline V gene, CDR1 is GTSNPN and CDR2 is SVGIG (reference sequence). This CDR3 comprises 15 residues. The DNA for the CDR3 is TGTGCCTGGAGTGTAGACGAGTTCACTAATGAAAAACTGTTTTTT. Protein: CAWSVDEFTNEKLFF.

The chain uses TRBV27 and TRBJ2-7; D is unclear. CDR1 and CDR2 (germline): MNHEY, SMNVEV (reference sequence). The CDR3 has 14 amino acids. Trimming stripped 0 bases from V and 2 bases from J, with 8 bases between. The CDR3 DNA reads as TGTGCCAGCAGTTTATCTCCAAACACCTACGAGCAGTACTTC. Translation gives CASSLSPNTYEQYF.

The CDR3, as DNA: TGTGCCACGCGCTCCCAACAGGGAATTACGGAGACCCAGTACTTC. Protein sequence: CATRSQQGITETQYF. This chain connects TRBV10-3 to TRBJ2-5; possibly TRBD1 for D (6 bases). Germline CDR1 is ENHRY and CDR2 is SYGVKD. The ends were cut back, 10 bases at V and 5 bases at J, with 23 bases in the middle. The CDR3 has 15 residues.

As DNA, the CDR3 is TGTGCCAGCACCATTAACTATGGCTACACCTTC. It yields the protein CASTINYGYTF. The V call is TRBV2, the J call TRBJ1-2, with no clear D. Looked up from germline, CDR1 is SNHLY and CDR2 is FYNNEI. The CDR3 runs 11 residues. Trimming took off 7 bases at V and 1 base at J, with 4 bases between the two ends. The full variable domain, in which reference TRBV2 and TRBJ1-2 provide the parts outside the CDR3, is EPEVTQTPSHQVTQMGQEVILRCVPISNHLYFYWYRQILGQKVEFLVSFYNNEISEKSEIFDDQFSVERPDGSNFTLKIRSTKLEDSAMYFCASTINYGYTFGSGTRLTVV.

This clone was counted a few times. The chain recombines TRBV10-2 with TRBJ1-2; 8 bases match TRBD1. Germline CDR1 is WSHSY and CDR2 is SAAADI. CDR3 length: 12 amino acids. V gave up 6 bases and J gave up 8 bases; unmatched junction bases: 5. CDR3 protein: CASSGQGKGYTF. CDR3 DNA sequence: TGCGCCAGCAGCGGACAGGGCAAGGGCTACACCTTC.

The chain joins TRBV7-2 to TRBJ2-7; the D gene could be TRBD1 or TRBD2 (5 bases each). V lost 5 bases and J 1 base, leaving 15 bases between the germline ends. The CDR3 extends over 15 amino acids. Germline loops: CDR1 SGHTA, CDR2 FQGNSA. CDR3 region: CASSPGVGPSYEQYF. CDR3 coding DNA: TGTGCCAGCAGCCCGGGCGTGGGACCATCCTACGAGCAGTACTTC.

Only a few counts were recorded for this clone. J is TRBJ2-1 and V is TRBV6-6, with 13 bases matching TRBD2. The CDR3 spans 15 residues. Germline CDR1 is MNHNY and CDR2 is SVGAGI (reference sequence). Trimming took 5 bases from V and 9 from J; bases not matched to a gene: 7. The CDR3 DNA follows: TGTGCCAGCAGTCCCACTAGCGGGGGGGCCCCTGAGCAGTTCTTC. Its protein is CASSPTSGGAPEQFF.

This chain links TRBV30 with TRBJ1-1; D remains ambiguous. CDR3 length equals 12 residues. Trimming removed 3 bases from V and 5 bases from J, with 10 bases in between. CDR1 GTSNPN and CDR2 SVGIG come from the germline V gene (reference sequence). This chain's CDR3 is CAWRASGTEAFF. DNA of the CDR3: TGTGCCTGGAGAGCGTCGGGGACTGAAGCTTTCTTT.

This clone showed up just a few times. V and J are TRBV29-1 and TRBJ1-1; tentatively, D is TRBD1 (5 bases). The germline CDR1 and CDR2 sequences are SQVTM and ANQGSEA. The ends were cut back, 0 bases at V and 1 base at J, with 15 bases in the middle. The CDR3 is 16 amino acids. CDR3 DNA sequence: TGCAGCGTTGAAGATATGGCAGGAGGGGCGAACACTGAAGCTTTCTTT. Translation: CSVEDMAGGANTEAFF.

This clone was observed once. The chain is built from TRBV18 and TRBJ2-1; TRBD2 matches at 8 bases. Unmatched junction bases numbered 2, after V lost 4 bases and J lost 0 bases. Germline lookup yields CDR1 KGHSH and CDR2 LQKENI. The CDR3 loop spans 15 amino acids. The CDR3 loop reads CASSRGGNSYNEQFF. The CDR3 DNA sequence: TGTGCCAGCTCACGCGGGGGGAACTCCTACAATGAGCAGTTCTTC.

The chain recombines TRBV29-1 with TRBJ2-1, with TRBD2 matching 11 bases. The CDR3 has 13 residues. The junction had 1 base not matched to a gene; V was cut back by 4 bases and J by 5 bases. Germline V gives CDR1 SQVTM, CDR2 ANQGSEA. The CDR3 reads CSVGSGGDNEQFF. The DNA for the CDR3 is TGCAGCGTTGGTAGCGGGGGGGACAATGAGCAGTTCTTC.

V is TRBV4-2 and J is TRBJ2-3; no clear D gene. Germline V gives CDR1 LGHNA, CDR2 YNFKEQ. The V end was cut by 0 bases, the J end by 4 bases, with 17 bases between. This CDR3 comprises 17 residues. This CDR3 reads CASSQDGLSGEADTQYF. The CDR3 DNA sequence: TGTGCCAGCAGCCAAGATGGGCTATCGGGTGAGGCAGATACGCAGTATTTT.

The gene calls are TRBV6-5 and TRBJ2-1, with a possible D match to TRBD1 (6 bases). The CDR3 consists of 15 residues. The germline gives CDR1 MNHEY, CDR2 SVGAGI. The V and J ends lost 2 bases and 2 bases respectively, with 10 bases between them. The CDR3 region has the DNA TGTGCCAGCAGTTACGACAGGAGCCCCTACAATGAGCAGTTCTTC. Its translation: CASSYDRSPYNEQFF.

For this clone: An end of the junction does not agree with germline; a read error may underlie this. Different DNA sequences within this sample yield the same CDR3. Here the CDR3 reads CSVEDPGHEQYF. CDR3 sequence (DNA): TGCAGCGTTGAAGATCCGGGGCACGAACAGTACTTC. The V gene is TRBV29-1, the J gene TRBJ2-7, with D perhaps being TRBD1 or TRBD2 (5 bases each). Germline CDR1 and CDR2: SQVTM and ANQGSEA. This CDR3 is built from 12 residues.

This clone has just a few counts. This CDR3 is CASSFSGTGELFF. The CDR3 DNA is TGTGCCAGCAGCTTTAGCGGGACCGGGGAGCTGTTTTTT. The V gene is TRBV7-3, the J gene TRBJ2-2, with 7 bases identical to TRBD2. Per germline, CDR1 SGHTA and CDR2 FQGTGA. The V segment lost 3 bases and the J segment 5 bases; nucleotides outside the gene matches: 0. This CDR3 has 13 amino acids.

This sequence joins TRBV7-9 and TRBJ1-1; the D is unclear. With 5 bases removed from V and 1 base from J, the gap between germline ends came to 8 bases. The CDR3 length is 13 residues. Germline V gives CDR1 SEHNR, CDR2 FQNEAQ (reference sequence). The CDR3: CASSRSENTEAFF. The CDR3 bases are TGTGCCAGCAGCCGAAGTGAGAACACTGAAGCTTTCTTT.

This clone was counted between two and nine times. The V gene is TRBV4-3, the J gene TRBJ2-4; a weak D match, TRBD2 (5 bases). This CDR3 is built from 16 residues. The V end lost 0 bases, the J end lost 1 base, and 10 bases lay between the germline ends. Per the germline V gene, CDR1 is LGHNA and CDR2 is YSLEER. As DNA, the CDR3 is TGCGCCAGCAGCCAAGATGACGGGGAGGCCAAAAACATTCAGTACTTC. Translating it yields CASSQDDGEAKNIQYF.